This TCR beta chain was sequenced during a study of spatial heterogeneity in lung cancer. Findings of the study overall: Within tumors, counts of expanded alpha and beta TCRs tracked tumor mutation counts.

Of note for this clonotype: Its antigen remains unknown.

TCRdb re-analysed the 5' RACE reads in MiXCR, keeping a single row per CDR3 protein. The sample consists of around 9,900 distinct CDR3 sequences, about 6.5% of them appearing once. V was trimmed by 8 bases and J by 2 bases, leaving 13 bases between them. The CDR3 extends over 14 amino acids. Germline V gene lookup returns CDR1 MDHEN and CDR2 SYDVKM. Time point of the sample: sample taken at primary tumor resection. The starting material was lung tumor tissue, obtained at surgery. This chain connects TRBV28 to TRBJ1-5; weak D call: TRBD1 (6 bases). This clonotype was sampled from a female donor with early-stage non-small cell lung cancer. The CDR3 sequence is CASGGGAGNQPQHF. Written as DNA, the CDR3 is TGTGCCAGCGGTGGGGGCGCCGGCAATCAGCCCCAGCATTTT.